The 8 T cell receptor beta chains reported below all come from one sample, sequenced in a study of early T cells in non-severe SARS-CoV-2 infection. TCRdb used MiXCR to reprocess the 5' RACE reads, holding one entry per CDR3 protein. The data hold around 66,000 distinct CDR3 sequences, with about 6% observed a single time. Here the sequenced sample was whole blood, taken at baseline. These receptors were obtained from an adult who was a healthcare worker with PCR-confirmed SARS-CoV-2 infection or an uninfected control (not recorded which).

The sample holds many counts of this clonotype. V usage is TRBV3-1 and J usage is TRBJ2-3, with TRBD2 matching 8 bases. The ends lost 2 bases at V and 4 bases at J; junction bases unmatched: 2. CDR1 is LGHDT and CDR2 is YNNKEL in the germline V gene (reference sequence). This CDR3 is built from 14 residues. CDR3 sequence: CASSQPAGADTQYF. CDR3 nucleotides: TGTGCCAGCAGCCAACCAGCGGGGGCAGATACGCAGTATTTT.

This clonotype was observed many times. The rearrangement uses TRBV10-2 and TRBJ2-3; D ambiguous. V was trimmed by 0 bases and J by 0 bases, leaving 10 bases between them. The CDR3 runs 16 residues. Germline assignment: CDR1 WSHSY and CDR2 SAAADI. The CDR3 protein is CASSESKFTSTDTQYF. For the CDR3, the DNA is TGCGCCAGCAGTGAGTCGAAGTTCACGAGCACAGATACGCAGTATTTT.

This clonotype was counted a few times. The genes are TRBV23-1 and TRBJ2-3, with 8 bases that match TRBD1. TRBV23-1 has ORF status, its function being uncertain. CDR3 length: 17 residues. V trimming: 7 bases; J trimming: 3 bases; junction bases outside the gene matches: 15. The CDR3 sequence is CASTPFRTGRITDTQYF. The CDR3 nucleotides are TGCGCCAGCACGCCATTCCGGACAGGGAGAATTACAGATACGCAGTATTTT.

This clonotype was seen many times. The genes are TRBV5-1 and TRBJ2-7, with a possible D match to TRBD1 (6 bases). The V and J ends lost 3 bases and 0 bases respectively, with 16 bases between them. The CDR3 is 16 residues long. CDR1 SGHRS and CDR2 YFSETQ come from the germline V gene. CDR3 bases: TGCGCCAGCAGCTCCCTGGTAACAGGGCTCTCCTACGAGCAGTACTTC. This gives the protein CASSSLVTGLSYEQYF. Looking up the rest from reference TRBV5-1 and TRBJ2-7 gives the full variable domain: KAGVTQTPRYLIKTRGQQVTLSCSPISGHRSVSWYQQTPGQGLQFLFEYFSETQRNKGNFPGRFSGRQFSNSRSEMNVSTLELGDSALYLCASSSLVTGLSYEQYFGPGTRLTVT.

In DNA form, the CDR3 reads TGTGCCAGCAGTGCCGGGAGGGAACCTCGGGAGCAGTACTTC. Translated, it gives CASSAGREPREQYF. The chain couples TRBV2 to TRBJ2-7; 8 bases align to TRBD2. CDR1 SNHLY and CDR2 FYNNEI come from the germline V gene. This CDR3 region has 14 residues. Germline trimming cut 4 bases from V and 7 bases from J; bases unmatched to any gene: 9.

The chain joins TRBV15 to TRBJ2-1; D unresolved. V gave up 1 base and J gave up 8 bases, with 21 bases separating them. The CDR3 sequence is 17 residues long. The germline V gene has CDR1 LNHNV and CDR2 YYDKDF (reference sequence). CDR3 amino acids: CATSRAVGRSNRDEQFF. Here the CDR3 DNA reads TGTGCCACCAGCAGAGCCGTAGGACGGAGTAATCGGGATGAGCAGTTCTTC.

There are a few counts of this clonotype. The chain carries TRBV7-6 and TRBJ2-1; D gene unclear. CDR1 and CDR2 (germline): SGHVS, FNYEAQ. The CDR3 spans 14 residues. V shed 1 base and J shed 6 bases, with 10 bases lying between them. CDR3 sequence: CASSLDPSGNEQFF. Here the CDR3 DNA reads TGTGCCAGCAGCTTAGACCCTTCGGGCAATGAGCAGTTCTTC.

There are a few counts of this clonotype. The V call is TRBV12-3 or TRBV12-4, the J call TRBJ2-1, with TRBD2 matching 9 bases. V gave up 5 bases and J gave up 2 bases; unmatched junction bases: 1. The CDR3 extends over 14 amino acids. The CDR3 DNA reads TGTGCCAGCAGTGCTAGCGGGACCTACAATGAGCAGTTCTTC. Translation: CASSASGTYNEQFF.